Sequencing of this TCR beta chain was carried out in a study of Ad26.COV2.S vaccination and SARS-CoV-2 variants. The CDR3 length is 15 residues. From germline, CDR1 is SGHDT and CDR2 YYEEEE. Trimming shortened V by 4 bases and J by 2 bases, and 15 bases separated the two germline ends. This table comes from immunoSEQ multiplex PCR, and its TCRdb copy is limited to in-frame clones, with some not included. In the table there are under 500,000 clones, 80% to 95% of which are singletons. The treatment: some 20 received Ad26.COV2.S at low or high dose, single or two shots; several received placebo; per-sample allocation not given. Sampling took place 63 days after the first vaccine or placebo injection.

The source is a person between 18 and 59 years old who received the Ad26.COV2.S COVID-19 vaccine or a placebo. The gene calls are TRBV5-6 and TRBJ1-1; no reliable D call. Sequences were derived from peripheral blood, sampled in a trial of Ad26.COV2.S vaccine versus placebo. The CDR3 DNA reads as TGTGCCAGCAGCCTCGGTCTCCACGGTAACACTGAAGCTTTCTTT. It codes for CASSLGLHGNTEAFF.